This T cell receptor beta chain was sequenced during a study of STAT5B mutations in CD4+ large granular lymphocyte leukemia (dated by TCRdb to between 2021 and 2022). Looking at the study overall: Among healthy controls, the CDR3 'QG' motif was associated with a particular HLA allele. The TCRbeta repertoires of CD4+ T-cell large granular lymphocyte leukemia patients were compared with the TCRbeta repertoires of healthy blood donors. Flow cytometry on FACSCanto II or FACSVerse confirmed that purified fractions exceeded 95% purity among lymphocytes.

Buffy coats from some 35 blood donors, supplied by the Finnish Red Cross blood service, were used as healthy controls. All TCR-sequenced material derived from peripheral blood: patient blood samples and healthy donor buffy coats. Ficoll-Hypaque gradient centrifugation was used to isolate peripheral blood mononuclear cells. CD4+ cells were purified magnetically from the buffy coats of healthy controls. The Gentra Puregene Cell and Tissue kit was used to extract genomic DNA, and a Qubit 2.0 fluorometer was used to measure the amount of genomic DNA. The immunoSEQ assay at survey resolution was used to sequence TCRbeta rearrangements from genomic DNA. The published analysis was carried out like this. In the TCR sequencing data, the lowest productive clonotype frequency that could be detected was 2.59 x 10-5. Analyses included only productive TCRbeta rearrangements, meaning complete and in-frame sequences. Clonality for each sample was calculated as Simpson clonality in the immunoSEQ Analyzer version 3.0. Clones were categorized by frequency as very rare, small, medium, large (1-20%) or hyperexpanded (>20%). Generation probabilities were estimated with OLGA 1.2.3, V-gene circos plots were made with VDJtools, specificities were searched in VDJdb, and CDR3 motifs were identified with GLIPH. TCRdb re-hosts the immuneACCESS table, in-frame sequences only. Its copies lack some clones; in the studies checked, an unresolved V gene accounts for under half of them, and the cause for the rest is not known. That table gives V, J and clone size, and the DNA gave D and trimming. The sample contains 25,000 to 35,000 clones, approximately 72% of them found a single time. The top ten constitute approximately 2.5% of the sample.

From the cysteine up to the phenylalanine, the CDR3 has a length of 15 residues. The only DNA kept is the CDR3, 45 bases in frame from the first base. At the junction V is shortened by 0 bases and J by 1 base, with 11 bases in between. Reading the germline V gene gives CDR1 SGHRS and CDR2 YFSETQ. With regard to this clone: There is no known antigen for this receptor. Base quality data are lacking; no much larger clone is found one base away.

What the work shows at the level of the full study, not this receptor alone: The data were not HLA-matched, and the relatively small sample size could explain the higher clonality seen in CD4+ compared with CD8+ T-LGLL. TRBV06-family usage was enriched among the top patient clones (8/27) compared with healthy controls (2/35). CD4-sorted patient repertoires appeared more clonal than healthy CD4+ repertoires, and this difference persisted after removing the putative leukemic clones. The main leukemic clonotypes were found to be private to each patient, although approximately 25% of the main leukemic clonotypes were detected at low frequency in the non-leukemic repertoires of other patients.

Source material: CD4+ T cells from blood buffy coats. The receptor's source is a human donor in good health. The V and J genes are TRBV5-1 and TRBJ2-7; the D segment could be TRBD1, given 6 matching bases. The CDR3: CASSLAGTSSYEQYF. The base sequence is TGCGCCAGCAGCTTGGCCGGGACATCTTCCTACGAGCAGTACTTC.